This entry concerns a single T cell receptor (beta chain). The antigen remains unidentified. This sample is part of a study of monozygotic twins with cystic fibrosis. V lost 4 bases, J lost 8 bases, and 17 bases lay in between. Germline V gene lookup returns CDR1 LGHNA and CDR2 YSLEER. The length of the CDR3 is 14 residues. Findings and limits, study-wide: Low clonality (median around 0.0095) suggested a mostly naive repertoire.

Repertoires were generated with immunoSEQ multiplex PCR, while TCRdb's copy carries only in-frame clones and drops some. The sample shows some 33,000 clones, around 90% of them seen only once. The chain is built from TRBV4-3 and TRBJ1-2; D ambiguous. The source material was blood. The TCR was taken from a boy aged 2 to 10 with cystic fibrosis. The DNA for the CDR3 is TGCGCCAGCAGCCCGCAGCGAGGCGATGGCGGCTACACCTTC. Its translation is CASSPQRGDGGYTF.